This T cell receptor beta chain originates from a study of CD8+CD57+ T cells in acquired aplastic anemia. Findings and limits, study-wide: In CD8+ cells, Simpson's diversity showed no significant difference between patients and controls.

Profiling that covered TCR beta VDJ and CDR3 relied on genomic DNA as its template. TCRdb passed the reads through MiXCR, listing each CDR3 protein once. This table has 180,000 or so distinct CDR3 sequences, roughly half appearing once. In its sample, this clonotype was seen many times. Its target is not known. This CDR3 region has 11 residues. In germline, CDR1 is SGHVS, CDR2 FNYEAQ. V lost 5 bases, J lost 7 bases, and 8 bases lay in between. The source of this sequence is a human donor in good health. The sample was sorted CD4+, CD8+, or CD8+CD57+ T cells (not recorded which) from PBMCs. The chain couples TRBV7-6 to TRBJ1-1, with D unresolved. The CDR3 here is CASSHWGEAFF. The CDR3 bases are TGTGCCAGCAGCCACTGGGGTGAAGCTTTCTTT.